A selection of T cell receptor beta chains follows, all from one sample in a study of cytomegalovirus exposure and HLA in healthy donors. The protocol was immunoSEQ multiplex PCR, while the TCRdb copy is restricted to in-frame clones and leaves out a portion. The data contain more than 75,000 clones, about 68% of them seen just once; the ten biggest clones take up about 8.6%. The sequencing input was PBMCs. Receptors originate from a man aged 40-50 years in good health and CMV-seropositive. Each CDR3 is given with its conserved first and last residue.

v_gene | CDR3aa
TRBV10-3 | CAISEGPPRDTEAFF
TRBV28 | CASSLGGTSAYNEQFF
TRBV10-2 | CASSESRRDSTGTEAFF
TRBV16 | CASSQSAGNTEAFF
TRBV7-9 | CASSAGGSSYEQYF
TRBV19 | CASSLADNTEAFF
TRBV30 | CAWIPGQGNYEQYF
TRBV6-5 | CASRRGTRNTGELFF
TRBV7-6 | CASSLGAFTDTQYF
TRBV5-1 | CASSLASSYEQYF
TRBV10-3 | CASSAGDRDPEAFF
TRBV9 | CASSVDPARGGELFF
TRBV18 | CASSPGTAYEQYF
TRBV28 | CASSRRGYEQYF
TRBV7-9 | CASSPTLSANYGYTF
TRBV11-2 | CASSSGGRRTDTQYF